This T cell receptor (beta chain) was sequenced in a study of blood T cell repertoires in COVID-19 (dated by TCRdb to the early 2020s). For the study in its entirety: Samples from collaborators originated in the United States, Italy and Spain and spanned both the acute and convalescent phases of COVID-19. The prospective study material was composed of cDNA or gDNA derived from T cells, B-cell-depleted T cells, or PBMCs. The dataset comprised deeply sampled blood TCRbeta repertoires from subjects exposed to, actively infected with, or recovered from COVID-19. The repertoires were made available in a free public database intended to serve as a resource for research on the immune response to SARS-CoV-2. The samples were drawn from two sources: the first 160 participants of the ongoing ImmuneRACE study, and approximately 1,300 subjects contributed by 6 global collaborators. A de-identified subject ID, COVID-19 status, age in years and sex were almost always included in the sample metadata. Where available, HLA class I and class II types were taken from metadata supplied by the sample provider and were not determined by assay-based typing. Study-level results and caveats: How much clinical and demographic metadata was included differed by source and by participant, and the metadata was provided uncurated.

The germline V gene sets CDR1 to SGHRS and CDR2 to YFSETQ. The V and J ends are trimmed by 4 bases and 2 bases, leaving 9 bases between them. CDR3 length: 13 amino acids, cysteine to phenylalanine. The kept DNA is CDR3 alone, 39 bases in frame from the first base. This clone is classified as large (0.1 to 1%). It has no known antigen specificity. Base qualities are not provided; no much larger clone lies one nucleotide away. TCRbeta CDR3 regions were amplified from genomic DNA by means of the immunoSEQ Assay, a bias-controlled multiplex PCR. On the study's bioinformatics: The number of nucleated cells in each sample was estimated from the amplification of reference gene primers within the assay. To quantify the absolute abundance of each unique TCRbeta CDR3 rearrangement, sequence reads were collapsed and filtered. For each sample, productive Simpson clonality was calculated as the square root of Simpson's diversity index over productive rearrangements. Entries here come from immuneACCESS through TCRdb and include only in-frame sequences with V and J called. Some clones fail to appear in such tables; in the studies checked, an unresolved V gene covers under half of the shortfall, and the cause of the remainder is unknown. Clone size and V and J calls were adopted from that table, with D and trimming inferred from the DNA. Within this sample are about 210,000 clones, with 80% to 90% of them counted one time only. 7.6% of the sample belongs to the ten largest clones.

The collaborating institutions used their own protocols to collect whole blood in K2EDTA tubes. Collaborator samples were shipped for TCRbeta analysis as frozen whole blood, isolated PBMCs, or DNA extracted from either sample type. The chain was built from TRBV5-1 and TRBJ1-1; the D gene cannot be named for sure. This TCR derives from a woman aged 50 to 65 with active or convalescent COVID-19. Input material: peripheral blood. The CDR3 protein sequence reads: CASSDEGNTEAFF. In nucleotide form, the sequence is TGCGCCAGCAGCGACGAGGGAAACACTGAAGCTTTCTTT.